This TCR beta chain was captured by sequencing in a study of shared clonotypes between healthy human individuals. Whole-study results and caveats: Estimated clonotype richness was generally higher in naive than memory subsets.

Each subset's genomic DNA was shared equally among a number of immunoSEQ plates. TCRdb's copy holds only in-frame clones and misses some; the assay was immunoSEQ multiplex PCR. Of roughly 2.4 million clones listed, approximately 96% are singletons. On this clone: Its specificity is not known.

Trimming left V 5 bases short and J 2 bases short, with 10 bases between. The CDR3 consists of 14 residues. Germline V gives CDR1 LNHNV, CDR2 YYDKDF (reference sequence). The sample taken for sequencing was naive CD4+ T cells sorted from blood. The subset was: CD45RA+ positively selected. This chain links TRBV15 with TRBJ1-5; D unclear. This TCR derives from a young man in good health. CDR3 bases: TGTGCCACCAGCCACCAGCGGGGCAATCAGCCCCAGCATTTT. Its translation is CATSHQRGNQPQHF.